The following is a T cell receptor (beta chain) sequence with its context. Its target is unknown. Germline CDR1 LNHDA, CDR2 SQIVND (reference sequence). The CDR3 is 15 amino acids. V trimming: 5 bases; J trimming: 4 bases; junction bases outside the gene matches: 8. These data originate in a study of OX40 agonist ivuxolimab in advanced cancers. Study context: Ivuxolimab, an agonistic anti-OX40 (CD134) antibody, was given to patients.

Sequencing was performed with immunoSEQ multiplex PCR; in TCRdb, only in-frame clones are kept and a portion is missing. This table holds fewer than 45,000 clones, roughly 84% found once. Findings and limits, study-wide: In the 0.1-3.0 mg/kg groups, partial responders showed among the lowest expansion. Circulating CD4+ and CD8+ T cells showed clonal expansion by week 6 at 0.1 to 3.0 mg/kg.

Patients were ruled out by autoimmune disease history or systemic immunosuppression. This TCR was sampled from an adult with an advanced solid tumor such as melanoma, head and neck, liver or kidney cancer. The rearrangement joins TRBV19 to TRBJ1-2; 9 nucleotides agree with TRBD1. The sequencing here drew on CD4+ or CD8+ T cells sorted from blood, taken in a trial of the OX40 agonist ivuxolimab. CDR3 residues: CASSVTGGKSYGYTF. CDR3 DNA: TGTGCCAGTAGTGTTACAGGGGGCAAATCCTATGGCTACACCTTC.